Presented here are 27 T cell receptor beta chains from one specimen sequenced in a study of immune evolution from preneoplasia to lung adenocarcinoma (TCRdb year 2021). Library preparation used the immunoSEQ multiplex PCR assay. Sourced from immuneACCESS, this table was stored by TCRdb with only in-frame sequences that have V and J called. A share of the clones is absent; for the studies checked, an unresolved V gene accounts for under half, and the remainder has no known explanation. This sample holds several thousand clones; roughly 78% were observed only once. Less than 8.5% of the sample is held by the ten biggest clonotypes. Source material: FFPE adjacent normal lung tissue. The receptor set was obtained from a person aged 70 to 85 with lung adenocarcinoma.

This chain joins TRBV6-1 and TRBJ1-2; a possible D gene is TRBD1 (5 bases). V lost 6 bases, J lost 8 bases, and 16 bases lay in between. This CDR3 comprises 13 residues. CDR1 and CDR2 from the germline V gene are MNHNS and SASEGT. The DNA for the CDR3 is TGTGCCAGCAGGACAGAGACCCTGGGAGGCTACACCTTC. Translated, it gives CASRTETLGGYTF.

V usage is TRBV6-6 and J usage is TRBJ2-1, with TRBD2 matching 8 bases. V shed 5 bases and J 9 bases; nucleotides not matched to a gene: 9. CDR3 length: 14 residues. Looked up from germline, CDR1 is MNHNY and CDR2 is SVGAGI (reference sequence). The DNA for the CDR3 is TGTGCCAGCAGTGGGGGACTAGGGGGGAGTGAGCAGTTCTTC. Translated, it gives CASSGGLGGSEQFF.

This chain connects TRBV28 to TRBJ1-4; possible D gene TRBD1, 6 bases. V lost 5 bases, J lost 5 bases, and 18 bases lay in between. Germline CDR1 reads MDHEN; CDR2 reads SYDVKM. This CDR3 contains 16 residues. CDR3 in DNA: TGTGCCAGCAGTCCCCCCCTTTCGGGGGCCAATGAAAAACTGTTTTTT. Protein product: CASSPPLSGANEKLFF.

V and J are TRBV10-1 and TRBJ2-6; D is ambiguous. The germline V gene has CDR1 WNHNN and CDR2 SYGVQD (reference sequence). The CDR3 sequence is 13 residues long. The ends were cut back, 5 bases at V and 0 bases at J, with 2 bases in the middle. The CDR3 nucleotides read TGCGCCAGCAGTAGCTCTGGGGCCAACGTCCTGACTTTC. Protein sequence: CASSSSGANVLTF.

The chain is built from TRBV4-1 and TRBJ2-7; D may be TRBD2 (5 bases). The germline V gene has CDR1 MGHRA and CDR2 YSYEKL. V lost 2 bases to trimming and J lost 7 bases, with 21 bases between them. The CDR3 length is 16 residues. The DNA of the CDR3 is TGCGCCAGCAGCCAACCTCTGAGGGCGAGGTCTACAGAGCAGTACTTC. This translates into CASSQPLRARSTEQYF.

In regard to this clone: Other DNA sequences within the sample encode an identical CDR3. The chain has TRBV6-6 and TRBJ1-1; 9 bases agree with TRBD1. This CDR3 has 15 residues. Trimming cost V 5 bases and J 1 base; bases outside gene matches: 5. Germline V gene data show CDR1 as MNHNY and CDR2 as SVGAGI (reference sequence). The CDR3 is CASSPPGQGNTEAFF. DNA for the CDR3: TGTGCCAGCAGTCCACCGGGACAGGGGAACACTGAAGCTTTCTTT.

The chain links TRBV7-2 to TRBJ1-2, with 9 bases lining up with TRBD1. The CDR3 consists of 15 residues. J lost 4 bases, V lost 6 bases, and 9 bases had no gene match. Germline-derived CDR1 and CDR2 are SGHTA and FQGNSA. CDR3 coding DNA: TGTGCCAGCAGACTCGCGACAGGGGGTGTCTATGGCTACACCTTC. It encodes CASRLATGGVYGYTF.

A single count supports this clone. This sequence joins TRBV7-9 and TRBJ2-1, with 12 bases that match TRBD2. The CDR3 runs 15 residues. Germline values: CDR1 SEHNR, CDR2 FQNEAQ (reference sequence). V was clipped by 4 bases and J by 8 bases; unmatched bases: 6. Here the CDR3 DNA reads TGTGCCAGCAGCTGGGCTAGCGGGAGGGGATATGAGCAGTTCTTC. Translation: CASSWASGRGYEQFF.

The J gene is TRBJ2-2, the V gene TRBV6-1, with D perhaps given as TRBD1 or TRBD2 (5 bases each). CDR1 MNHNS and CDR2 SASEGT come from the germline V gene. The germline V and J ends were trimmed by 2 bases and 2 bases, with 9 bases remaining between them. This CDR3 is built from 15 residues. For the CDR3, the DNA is TGTGCCAGCAGTGAATGGGACGGAAACACCGGGGAGCTGTTTTTT. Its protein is CASSEWDGNTGELFF.

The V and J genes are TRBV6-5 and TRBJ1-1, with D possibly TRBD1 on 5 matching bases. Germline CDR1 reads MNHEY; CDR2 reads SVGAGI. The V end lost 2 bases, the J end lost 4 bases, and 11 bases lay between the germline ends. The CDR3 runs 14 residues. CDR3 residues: CASSYTPGGTEAFF. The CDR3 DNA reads TGTGCCAGCAGTTACACCCCGGGGGGCACTGAAGCTTTCTTT.

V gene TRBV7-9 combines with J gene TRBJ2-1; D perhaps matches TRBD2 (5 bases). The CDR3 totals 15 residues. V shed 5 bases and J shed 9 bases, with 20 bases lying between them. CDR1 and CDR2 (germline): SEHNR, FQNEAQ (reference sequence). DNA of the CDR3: TGTGCCAGCAGCGAAACTAGTATTTTGTCGGGTGAGCAGTTCTTC. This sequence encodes CASSETSILSGEQFF.

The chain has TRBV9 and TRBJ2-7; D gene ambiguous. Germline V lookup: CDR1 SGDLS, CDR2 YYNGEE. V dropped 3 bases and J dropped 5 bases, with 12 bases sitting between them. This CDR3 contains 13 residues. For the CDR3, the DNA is TGTGCCAGCAGCGCCCGAACGAGAGACGAGCAGTACTTC. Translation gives CASSARTRDEQYF.

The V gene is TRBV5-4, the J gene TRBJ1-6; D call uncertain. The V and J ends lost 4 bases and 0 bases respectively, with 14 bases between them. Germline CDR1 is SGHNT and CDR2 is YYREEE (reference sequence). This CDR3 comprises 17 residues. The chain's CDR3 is CASSGEPSSSYNSPLHF. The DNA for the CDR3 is TGTGCCAGCAGCGGAGAGCCCTCCAGCTCCTATAATTCACCCCTCCACTTT.

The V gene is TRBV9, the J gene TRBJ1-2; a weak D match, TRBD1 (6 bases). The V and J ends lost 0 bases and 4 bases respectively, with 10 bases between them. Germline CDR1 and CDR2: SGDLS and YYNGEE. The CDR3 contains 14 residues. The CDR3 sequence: CASSVAPGVYGYTF. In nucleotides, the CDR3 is TGTGCCAGCAGCGTAGCTCCAGGGGTCTATGGCTACACCTTC.

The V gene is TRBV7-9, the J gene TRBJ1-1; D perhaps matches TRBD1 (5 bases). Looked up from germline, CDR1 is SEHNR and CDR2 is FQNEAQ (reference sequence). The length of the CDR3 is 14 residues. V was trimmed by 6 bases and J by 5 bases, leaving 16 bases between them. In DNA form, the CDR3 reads TGTGCCAGCAGGCCGGGGGGACTGGGGACTGAAGCTTTCTTT. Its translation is CASRPGGLGTEAFF.

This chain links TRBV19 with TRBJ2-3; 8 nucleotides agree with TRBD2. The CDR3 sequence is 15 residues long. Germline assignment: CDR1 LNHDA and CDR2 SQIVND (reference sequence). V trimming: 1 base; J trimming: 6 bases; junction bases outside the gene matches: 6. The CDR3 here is CASSIGTSQWDTQYF. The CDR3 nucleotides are TGTGCCAGTAGTATAGGGACTAGCCAATGGGATACGCAGTATTTT.

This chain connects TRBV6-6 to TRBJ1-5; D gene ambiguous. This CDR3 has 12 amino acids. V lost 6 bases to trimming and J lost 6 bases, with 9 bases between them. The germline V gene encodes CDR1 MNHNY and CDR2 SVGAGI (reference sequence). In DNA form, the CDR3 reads TGTGCCAGCAGATCTGAAGGTCAGCCCCAGCATTTT. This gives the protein CASRSEGQPQHF.

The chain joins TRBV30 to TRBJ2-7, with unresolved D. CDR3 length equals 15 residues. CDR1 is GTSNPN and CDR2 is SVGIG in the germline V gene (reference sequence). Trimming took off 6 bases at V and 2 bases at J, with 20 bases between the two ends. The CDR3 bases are TGTGCCTGCTCTATAAGACAAGGAGTAACCTACGAGCAGTACTTC. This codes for CACSIRQGVTYEQYF.

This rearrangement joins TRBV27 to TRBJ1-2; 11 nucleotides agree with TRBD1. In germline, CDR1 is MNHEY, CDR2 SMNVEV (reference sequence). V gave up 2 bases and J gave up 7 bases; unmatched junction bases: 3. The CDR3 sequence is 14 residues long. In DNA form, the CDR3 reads TGTGCCAGCAGTTTAGCTGGGACAGGGGGTGGCTACACCTTC. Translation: CASSLAGTGGGYTF.

Here the CDR3 reads CASRDRGFLNTEAFF. The CDR3 DNA is TGTGCCAGCAGAGACAGGGGGTTCTTGAACACTGAAGCTTTCTTT. The chain joins TRBV2 to TRBJ1-1; the match to TRBD1 covers 9 bases. Germline CDR1 is SNHLY and CDR2 is FYNNEI. After removal of 6 bases from V and 0 bases from J, the junction contained 5 bases not matched to a gene. The CDR3 runs to 15 residues. Full variable domain (outside the CDR3, taken from reference TRBV2 and TRBJ1-1): EPEVTQTPSHQVTQMGQEVILRCVPISNHLYFYWYRQILGQKVEFLVSFYNNEISEKSEIFDDQFSVERPDGSNFTLKIRSTKLEDSAMYFCASRDRGFLNTEAFFGQGTRLTVV.

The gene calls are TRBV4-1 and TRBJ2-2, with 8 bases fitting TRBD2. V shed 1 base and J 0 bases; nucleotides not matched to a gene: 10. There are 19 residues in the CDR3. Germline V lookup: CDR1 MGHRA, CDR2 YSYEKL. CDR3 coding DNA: TGCGCCAGCAGCCAAGCGCGGGGGGAACTAGCGGCGAACACCGGGGAGCTGTTTTTT. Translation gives CASSQARGELAANTGELFF.

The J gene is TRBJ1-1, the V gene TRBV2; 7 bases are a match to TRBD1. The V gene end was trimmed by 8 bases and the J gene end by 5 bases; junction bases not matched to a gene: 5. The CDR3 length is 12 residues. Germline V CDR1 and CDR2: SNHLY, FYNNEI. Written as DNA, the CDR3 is TGTGCCAGCGAACAGGGGAGTACTGAAGCTTTCTTT. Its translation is CASEQGSTEAFF.

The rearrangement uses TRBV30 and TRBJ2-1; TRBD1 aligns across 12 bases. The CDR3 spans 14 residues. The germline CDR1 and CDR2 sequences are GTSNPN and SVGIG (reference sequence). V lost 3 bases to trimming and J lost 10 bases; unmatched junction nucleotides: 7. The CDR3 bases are TGTGCCTGGAGGCGGGGGACAGGGGGCCGGGAGCAGTTCTTC. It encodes CAWRRGTGGREQFF.

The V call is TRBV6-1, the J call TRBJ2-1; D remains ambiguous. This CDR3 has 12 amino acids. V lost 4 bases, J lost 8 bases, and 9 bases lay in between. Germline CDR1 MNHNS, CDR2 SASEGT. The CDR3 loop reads CASSGRLDEQFF. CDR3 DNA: TGTGCCAGCAGTGGGAGACTCGATGAGCAGTTCTTC.

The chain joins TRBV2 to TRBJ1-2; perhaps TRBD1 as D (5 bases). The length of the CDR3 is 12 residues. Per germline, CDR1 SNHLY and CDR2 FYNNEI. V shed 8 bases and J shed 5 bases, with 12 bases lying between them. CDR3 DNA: TGTGCCAGCCGAGGGGACGCATATGGCTACACCTTC. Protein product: CASRGDAYGYTF.

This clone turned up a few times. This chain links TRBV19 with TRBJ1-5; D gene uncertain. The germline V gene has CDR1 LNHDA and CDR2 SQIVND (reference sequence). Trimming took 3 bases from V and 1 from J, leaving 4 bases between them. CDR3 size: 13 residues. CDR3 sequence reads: CASSITSNQPQHF. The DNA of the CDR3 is TGTGCCAGTAGTATTACGAGCAATCAGCCCCAGCATTTT.

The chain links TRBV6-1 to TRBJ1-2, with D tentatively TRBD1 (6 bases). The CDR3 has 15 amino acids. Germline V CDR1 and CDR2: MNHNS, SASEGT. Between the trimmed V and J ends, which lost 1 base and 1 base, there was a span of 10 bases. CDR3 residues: CASSEVTGNNYGYTF. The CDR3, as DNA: TGTGCCAGCAGTGAAGTCACAGGGAATAACTATGGCTACACCTTC.